This T cell receptor (beta chain) was documented in a study of blood T cell repertoires in COVID-19. About the study: COVID-19 samples, acute and convalescent, were from the United States, Italy and Spain. Nucleic acid was either cDNA or gDNA, and it came from T cells, B-cell-depleted T cells, or PBMCs.

The CDR3 consists of 13 residues. V lost 3 bases to trimming and J lost 3 bases, with 8 bases between them. Germline V CDR1 and CDR2: LGHDT, YNNKEL (reference sequence). In the original analysis: Estimation of nucleated cell counts was performed using reference gene primer amplification. The table came from immunoSEQ multiplex PCR; TCRdb's copy has only in-frame clones and leaves some out. D and trimming come from the DNA, and the V and J calls and clone size come from that table. The data hold roughly 200,000 clones, with around 90% observed a single time. Material: peripheral blood. J is TRBJ1-2 and V is TRBV3-1 (or the pseudogene TRBV3-2); TRBD1 might be the D (5 bases). The receptor was isolated from a man aged 35 to 55 with acute or convalescent COVID-19. The CDR3 loop is CASSQGPHYGYTF. CDR3 coding DNA: TGTGCCAGCAGCCAGGGGCCGCACTATGGCTACACCTTC.